The source of this T cell receptor beta chain is a study of blood T cell repertoires in COVID-19. Study-wide context: Sites in the United States, Italy and Spain provided acute and convalescent COVID-19 samples. Sample material is recorded as cDNA or gDNA derived from T cells, B-cell-depleted T cells, or PBMCs.

Germline CDR1 and CDR2: KGHDR and SFDVKD. V lost 0 bases to trimming and J lost 4 bases, with 14 bases between them. This CDR3 is 16 amino acids long. Per the original data handling: Reference gene primer amplification yielded estimated nucleated cell counts. Assay: immunoSEQ multiplex PCR; the TCRdb copy retains only in-frame clones and omits some. V and J calls and clone size are copied from that table; D and trimming were computed from the DNA. The sample has around 180,000 clones, approximately 90% seen once. J is TRBJ2-5 and V is TRBV24-1, with a possible D match to TRBD1 (6 bases). The specimen was peripheral blood. This clonotype originated in a man between 60 and 75 years old with acute or convalescent COVID-19. This CDR3 is CATSDLQPGHRETQYF. The CDR3 DNA reads TGTGCCACCAGTGATTTGCAACCGGGACATAGAGAGACCCAGTACTTC.